The following is a T cell receptor (beta chain) sequence with its context. This clonotype was recorded a few times. Its antigen is unknown. No base quality information exists; no much larger clone differs at one position. For sequencing, an Illumina MiSeq was employed. Clones were called with MiXCR by TCRdb after fastp trimmed the public reads at Q25, and only in-frame beta chains were retained. Rows with a matching CDR3 protein are joined into one entry that keeps the most common DNA and genes. The sample table contains thousands of distinct CDR3 sequences; only one count was recorded for around 8.8% of them. The biggest ten clones account for under 40% of the sample. The data are from a study. The CDR1 and CDR2 encoded by the germline V gene are MGHRA and YSYEKL. Trimmed from V: 4 bases; trimmed from J: 3 bases; junction bases lacking a gene match: 17. The CDR3 numbers 19 residues from cysteine through phenylalanine. Just CDR3 DNA is preserved here, 57 bases in frame from base 1.

Sequencing was done on a sample of CD4+ T cells from peripheral blood. This clonotype was sampled from a human donor with rheumatoid arthritis. The chain uses TRBV4-1 and TRBJ2-5, and 10 junction bases match TRBD1. The DNA reads TGCGCCAGCAGCCGCGGACAGGGGGGAACCGGGAGGGCCAAAGAGACCCAGTACTTC. This codes for CASSRGQGGTGRAKETQYF.